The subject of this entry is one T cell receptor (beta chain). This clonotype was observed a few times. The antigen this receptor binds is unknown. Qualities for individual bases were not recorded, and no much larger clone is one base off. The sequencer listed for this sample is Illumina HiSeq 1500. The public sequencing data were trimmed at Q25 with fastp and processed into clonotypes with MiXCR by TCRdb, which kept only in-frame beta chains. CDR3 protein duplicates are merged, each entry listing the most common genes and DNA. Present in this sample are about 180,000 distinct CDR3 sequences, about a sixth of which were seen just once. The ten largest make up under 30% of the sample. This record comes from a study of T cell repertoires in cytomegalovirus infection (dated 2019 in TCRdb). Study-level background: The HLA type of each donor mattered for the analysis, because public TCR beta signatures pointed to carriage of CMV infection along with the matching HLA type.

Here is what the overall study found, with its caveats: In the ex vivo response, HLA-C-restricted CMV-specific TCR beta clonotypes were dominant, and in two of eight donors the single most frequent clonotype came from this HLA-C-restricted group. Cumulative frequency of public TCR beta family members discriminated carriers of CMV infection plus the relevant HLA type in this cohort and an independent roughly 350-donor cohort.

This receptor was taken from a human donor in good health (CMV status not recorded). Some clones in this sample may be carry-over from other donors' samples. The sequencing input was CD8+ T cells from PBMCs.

CDR3 region: CASRRQVHEQYF. DNA sequence: TGTGCCAGCAGAAGACAGGTCCACGAGCAGTACTTC. The rearrangement combines TRBV6-6 with TRBJ2-7, with a weak D call of TRBD1 (6 bases match). The CDR3 runs 12 residues from the cysteine to the phenylalanine. This entry keeps only the CDR3 DNA: 36 bases, framed from base 1. CDR1 and CDR2, looked up from the germline V gene (reference sequence), are MNHNY and SVGAGI. Trimming costs V 6 bases and J 5 bases, and their ends lie 11 bases apart.